These T cell receptor beta chains were read from a single sample in a study of graft-versus-host responses after intestinal transplantation. Data came from immunoSEQ multiplex PCR; TCRdb stores just in-frame clones and leaves some out. In the table there are tens of thousands of clones, around 84% of which are singletons. Antigens for these TCRs are unknown. The sample consisted of unstimulated CD4+ T cells sorted from spleen or lymph node cells, taken before transplant. Every receptor here comes from a human donor who was the organ donor for an intestinal transplant. Each CDR3 is given with its conserved first and last residue. A D gene is named only where the DNA matches it firmly. Rows give clone size only sometimes, using once, few, many, or a class for an expanded clone.

. TRBJ1-2 TRBV5-1 . TGCGCCAGCAGCTTGGAACCACCGTATGGCTACACCTTC CASSLEPPYGYTF
. TRBJ2-5 TRBV2 . TGTGCCAGCAGTATTAACAGGGAAAAGACCCAGTACTTC CASSINREKTQYF
. TRBJ1-5 TRBV5-8 TRBD1 TGTGCCAGCAGCTCTGACAGGGGATATCAGCCCCAGCATTTT CASSSDRGYQPQHF
. TRBJ2-7 TRBV10-3 . TGTGCCATCAGTCCACAGGGCTACGAGCAGTACTTC CAISPQGYEQYF
. TRBJ1-2 TRBV5-1 . TGCGCCAGCAGCCACGATATAAAGTCTAACTATGGCTACACCTTC CASSHDIKSNYGYTF
once TRBJ1-6 TRBV1 . TGCACCAGCAGCTCTACCAAACAGGGACCTAATTCACCCCTCCACTTT CTSSSTKQGPNSPLHF
few TRBJ1-2 TRBV5-6 . TGTGCCAGCAGCCACGTACCGAACAACTATGGCTACACCTTC CASSHVPNNYGYTF
. TRBJ2-7 TRBV4-1 TRBD2 TGCGCCAGCAGCCAAGCTAGCGGGAGTTGGTACGAGCAGTACTTC CASSQASGSWYEQYF
. TRBJ1-1 TRBV19 . TGTGCCAGTAGTATAATGTGGTATCGAGCTGAAGCTTTCTTT CASSIMWYRAEAFF
. TRBJ2-6 TRBV7-9 . TGTGCCAGCAGCCCTAGGGTTGGGGCCAACGTCCTGACTTTC CASSPRVGANVLTF
. TRBJ1-3 TRBV6-5 TRBD1 TGTGCCAGCAGAGGGGGCGTAAGAAACACCATATATTTT CASRGGVRNTIYF
. TRBJ2-2 TRBV5-4 . TGTGCCAGCAGCAGGAGGGAAGGGAACACCGGGGAGCTGTTTTTT CASSRREGNTGELFF
once TRBJ1-5 TRBV2 . TGTGCCAGTCGGCGGGGAGATCAGCCCCAGCATTTT CASRRGDQPQHF
. TRBJ2-3 TRBV5-3 TRBD1 TGTGCCAGAAGCTTGCCGGGACAGGGGGCCACAGATACGCAGTATTTT CARSLPGQGATDTQYF
. TRBJ2-5 TRBV7-7 . TGTGCCAGCAGCTTCGGGACAAACTTCCAAGAGACCCAGTACTTC CASSFGTNFQETQYF